The 25 T cell receptor beta chains presented below share a single source sample, sequenced in a study of T cell changes during pregnancy in multiple sclerosis. Generated by immunoSEQ multiplex PCR, the TCRdb table keeps only in-frame clones and is missing some. The sample holds some 38,000 clones, about 93% seen once. Material: CD4+ T cells from peripheral blood mononuclear cells, obtained after pregnancy. The receptors stem from a female donor in good health, enrolled as a control in a pregnancy study.

This chain uses TRBV27 with TRBJ2-1; 13 nucleotides align to TRBD2. J lost 10 bases, V lost 5 bases, and 8 bases had no gene match. The CDR3 is 15 residues long. Germline CDR1 and CDR2: MNHEY and SMNVEV (reference sequence). CDR3 sequence reads: CASSPLAGGPWEQFF. Here the CDR3 DNA reads TGTGCCAGCAGTCCACTAGCGGGGGGGCCCTGGGAGCAGTTCTTC.

The chain carries TRBV9 and TRBJ1-1; no clear D gene. The CDR3 is 14 amino acids. Germline V lookup: CDR1 SGDLS, CDR2 YYNGEE. Deletions cut 0 bases from V and 3 bases from J, with 9 bases between. DNA for the CDR3: TGTGCCAGCAGCGTAGGGGAGTTGGACACTGAAGCTTTCTTT. It codes for CASSVGELDTEAFF.

The J gene is TRBJ1-2, the V gene TRBV7-8; a weak D match, TRBD1 (5 bases). V lost 0 bases to trimming and J lost 7 bases, with 9 bases between them. This CDR3 is 13 amino acids long. Germline CDR1 is SGHVS and CDR2 is FQNEAQ. The DNA of the CDR3 is TGTGCCAGCAGCTTAGCGGGGGGGGGTGGCTACACCTTC. This sequence encodes CASSLAGGGGYTF.

The chain has TRBV7-2 and TRBJ1-4, with D tentatively TRBD1 (5 bases). V lost 1 base and J 7 bases, leaving 19 bases between the germline ends. The CDR3 contains 17 residues. CDR1 and CDR2 (germline): SGHTA, FQGNSA. In DNA, the CDR3 is TGTGCCAGCAGCTTAGAGGGCAGGGCGGTATCGGGTGAAAAACTGTTTTTT. Its translation: CASSLEGRAVSGEKLFF.

The chain employs TRBV7-8 and TRBJ1-1; no firm D call. V was pared by 5 bases and J by 4 bases, with 8 bases between. CDR1 SGHVS and CDR2 FQNEAQ come from the germline V gene. The CDR3 loop spans 12 amino acids. CDR3 sequence reads: CASSPGSTEAFF. CDR3 coding DNA: TGTGCCAGCAGCCCGGGGAGCACTGAAGCTTTCTTT.

This sequence joins TRBV15 and TRBJ2-1; 11 bases map to TRBD2. The CDR3 consists of 16 residues. V lost 0 bases to trimming and J lost 4 bases; unmatched junction nucleotides: 2. Germline CDR1 reads LNHNV; CDR2 reads YYDKDF (reference sequence). The CDR3 nucleotides are TGTGCCACCAGCAGAGAACTAGCGGGAGCATACAATGAGCAGTTCTTC. This translates into CATSRELAGAYNEQFF.

The sample holds one count of this clone. The chain carries TRBV7-2 and TRBJ2-5; D is perhaps TRBD2 (5 bases). The CDR3 length is 14 residues. Germline-derived CDR1 and CDR2 are SGHTA and FQGNSA. V lost 5 bases and J 5 bases, leaving 15 bases between the germline ends. The CDR3 is CASSATRVGETQYF. For the CDR3, the DNA is TGTGCCAGCAGCGCCACTAGGGTTGGGGAGACCCAGTACTTC.

V gene TRBV18 combines with J gene TRBJ2-7, with 8 bases aligning to TRBD2. Unmatched junction bases numbered 8, after V lost 0 bases and J lost 1 base. CDR1 and CDR2 from the germline V gene are KGHSH and LQKENI. The length of the CDR3 is 17 residues. CDR3 loop: CASSPPREDRRSYEQYF. CDR3 sequence (DNA): TGTGCCAGCTCACCACCGCGGGAGGACCGTCGATCCTACGAGCAGTACTTC.

This clone was seen more than once but under ten times. J is TRBJ1-2 and V is TRBV18; D unresolved. The germline V gene encodes CDR1 KGHSH and CDR2 LQKENI. The CDR3 covers 14 residues. Trimming shortened V by 2 bases and J by 9 bases, and 16 bases separated the two germline ends. As DNA, the CDR3 is TGTGCCAGCTCACCAGGCCAGGAAACTGCCCGCTACACCTTC. This sequence encodes CASSPGQETARYTF.

This chain joins TRBV4-1 and TRBJ2-7, with TRBD2 matching over 10 bases. The CDR3 is made up of 18 amino acids. The germline gives CDR1 MGHRA, CDR2 YSYEKL. Trimming removed 0 bases from V and 1 base from J; junction bases left unmatched: 9. CDR3 sequence: CASSQDGYGTSVSYEQYF. As DNA, the CDR3 is TGCGCCAGCAGCCAAGACGGTTACGGGACTAGCGTTTCCTACGAGCAGTACTTC.

V gene TRBV11-2 combines with J gene TRBJ1-2; D ambiguous. The germline CDR1 and CDR2 sequences are SGHAT and FQNNGV. This CDR3 is built from 14 residues. Trimming cost V 5 bases and J 8 bases, with 18 bases left between them. The CDR3 loop is CASSPIVAAGGYTF. CDR3 nucleotide sequence: TGTGCCAGCAGCCCCATAGTGGCGGCGGGCGGCTACACCTTC.

In its sample, this clone was seen a few times. Other DNA sequences from this sample encode an identical CDR3 as well. The chain has TRBV27 and TRBJ1-5; 9 bases are shared with TRBD1. The CDR3 loop spans 14 amino acids. Germline-derived CDR1 and CDR2 are MNHEY and SMNVEV (reference sequence). J was trimmed by 4 bases and V by 5 bases; bases with no gene match: 3. In DNA, the CDR3 is TGTGCCAGCAGTCCGGGGACAGGGAATCAGCCCCAGCATTTT. This codes for CASSPGTGNQPQHF.

This sequence joins TRBV27 and TRBJ2-3; TRBD1 matches at 7 bases. J gave up 5 bases and V 1 base, and 6 bases lay outside the gene matches. The germline V gene encodes CDR1 MNHEY and CDR2 SMNVEV (reference sequence). The CDR3 consists of 15 residues. The CDR3, as DNA: TGTGCCAGCAGTTTATGGCAGGGGGAAAAAGATACGCAGTATTTT. This gives the protein CASSLWQGEKDTQYF.

The chain combines TRBV5-6 with TRBJ2-2, with D possibly TRBD1 on 5 matching bases. Per the germline V gene, CDR1 is SGHDT and CDR2 is YYEEEE. The CDR3 has 14 amino acids. Trimming stripped 4 bases from V and 9 bases from J, with 16 bases between. As DNA, the CDR3 is TGTGCCAGCAGCCCCGGCAGGGTCTATAGGGAGCTGTTTTTT. Residues: CASSPGRVYRELFF.

The chain couples TRBV12-5 to TRBJ2-7, with TRBD2 as a possible D gene (5 bases). The V gene's germline CDR1 is LGHNT and CDR2 FRNRAP. CDR3 length: 14 residues. V gave up 0 bases and J gave up 6 bases, with 12 bases separating them. CDR3 in amino acids: CASGLVEGRGEQYF. The CDR3, as DNA: TGTGCTAGTGGTTTGGTAGAGGGTCGGGGCGAGCAGTACTTC.

This clone was observed a handful of times. The V call is TRBV5-1, the J call TRBJ2-3; 7 nucleotides align to TRBD2. This CDR3 is 16 amino acids long. Unmatched junction bases numbered 10, after V lost 4 bases and J lost 2 bases. The V gene's germline CDR1 is SGHRS and CDR2 YFSETQ. The CDR3 is CASSPQGGLDTDTQYF. CDR3 DNA sequence: TGCGCCAGCAGCCCCCAAGGCGGACTAGACACAGATACGCAGTATTTT.

The chain employs TRBV6-1 and TRBJ2-7, with D uncertain. From germline, CDR1 is MNHNS and CDR2 SASEGT. The V gene lost 4 bases and the J gene lost 2 bases, with 9 bases spanning the gap. The CDR3 consists of 13 residues. CDR3 loop: CASSAERAYEQYF. The CDR3 coding sequence is TGTGCCAGCAGTGCAGAACGGGCCTACGAGCAGTACTTC.

The chain combines TRBV6-4 with TRBJ1-1; 7 positions agree with TRBD1. The germline V gene encodes CDR1 MRHNA and CDR2 SNTAGT. This CDR3 has 16 amino acids. The ends lost 6 bases at V and 2 bases at J; junction bases unmatched: 12. The CDR3 region has the DNA TGTGCCAGCAGGCAGACAGGGCTCCCCCTAAACACTGAAGCTTTCTTT. It specifies CASRQTGLPLNTEAFF.

The genes are TRBV18 and TRBJ1-2; D is uncertain. The V end lost 6 bases, the J end lost 8 bases, and 19 bases lay between the germline ends. This CDR3 region has 14 residues. Germline V CDR1 and CDR2: KGHSH, LQKENI. The CDR3 protein is CASSPLGVGGGYTF. The CDR3 DNA is TGTGCCAGCTCCCCCCTGGGAGTCGGAGGGGGCTACACCTTC.

The J gene is TRBJ1-2, the V gene TRBV19, with TRBD1 identical over 8 bases. From germline, CDR1 is LNHDA and CDR2 SQIVND (reference sequence). There are 15 residues in the CDR3. The junction had 6 bases not matched to a gene; V was cut back by 3 bases and J by 3 bases. The CDR3 region has the DNA TGTGCCAGTAGTATTAGTACAGGGGGGGACTATGGCTACACCTTC. Translation gives CASSISTGGDYGYTF. Filled out from reference TRBV19 and TRBJ1-2, the complete variable domain reads DGGITQSPKYLFRKEGQNVTLSCEQNLNHDAMYWYRQDPGQGLRLIYYSQIVNDFQKGDIAEGYSVSREKKESFPLTVTSAQKNPTAFYLCASSISTGGDYGYTFGSGTRLTVV.

The chain combines TRBV10-3 with TRBJ2-3; no definite D call. There are 13 residues in the CDR3. The V gene lost 3 bases and the J gene lost 8 bases, with 12 bases spanning the gap. Germline assignment: CDR1 ENHRY and CDR2 SYGVKD. Here the CDR3 DNA reads TGTGCCATCAGTGACGTCGAGGTGGGTACGCAGTATTTT. Protein sequence: CAISDVEVGTQYF.

V gene TRBV7-2 combines with J gene TRBJ1-2; possibly TRBD1 for D (6 bases). This CDR3 is built from 15 residues. The V end was cut by 2 bases, the J end by 8 bases, with 18 bases between. CDR1 SGHTA and CDR2 FQGNSA come from the germline V gene. CDR3 amino acids: CASSLSPDSGIGYTF. As DNA, the CDR3 is TGTGCCAGCAGCTTAAGTCCGGACAGTGGAATCGGCTACACCTTC. The full variable domain, with the rest looked up from reference TRBV7-2 and TRBJ1-2, is GAGVSQSPSNKVTEKGKDVELRCDPISGHTALYWYRQSLGQGLEFLIYFQGNSAPDKSGLPSDRFSAERTGGSVSTLTIQRTQQEDSAVYLCASSLSPDSGIGYTFGSGTRLTVV.

V usage is TRBV25-1 and J usage is TRBJ1-4, with 8 bases fitting TRBD1. The CDR3 loop spans 17 amino acids. Trimming took 3 bases from V and 4 from J; bases not matched to a gene: 10. Per the germline V gene, CDR1 is MGHDK and CDR2 is SYGVNS. CDR3 sequence (DNA): TGTGCCAGCAGTGACCCGGGACAGGAATCCTTTAATGAAAAACTGTTTTTT. Amino acid sequence: CASSDPGQESFNEKLFF.

This chain links TRBV12-5 with TRBJ2-2, with D unresolved. The CDR3 has 13 residues. In germline, CDR1 is LGHNT, CDR2 FRNRAP. V lost 1 base to trimming and J lost 3 bases, with 3 bases between them. CDR3 protein: CASGLADTGELFF. The CDR3 DNA reads TGTGCTAGTGGTTTGGCGGACACCGGGGAGCTGTTTTTT. The full variable domain, with the rest looked up from reference TRBV12-5 and TRBJ2-2, is DARVTQTPRHKVTEMGQEVTMRCQPILGHNTVFWYRQTMMQGLELLAYFRNRAPLDDSGMPKDRFSAEMPDATLATLKIQPSEPRDSAVYFCASGLADTGELFFGEGSRLTVL.

The J gene is TRBJ1-5, the V gene TRBV7-2; TRBD1 is a possible D gene (5 bases). V gave up 5 bases and J gave up 7 bases, with 15 bases separating them. Germline V CDR1 and CDR2: SGHTA, FQGNSA. This CDR3 comprises 14 residues. In nucleotides, the CDR3 is TGTGCCAGCAGCCCCCATCAGTCAGGGCAGCCCCAGCATTTT. It codes for CASSPHQSGQPQHF. Drawing the rest from reference TRBV7-2 and TRBJ1-5, the complete variable domain is GAGVSQSPSNKVTEKGKDVELRCDPISGHTALYWYRQSLGQGLEFLIYFQGNSAPDKSGLPSDRFSAERTGGSVSTLTIQRTQQEDSAVYLCASSPHQSGQPQHFGDGTRLSIL.